The rows below give T cell receptor beta chains drawn from one sample of a study of T cells after yellow fever vaccination. MiXCR was run by TCRdb on the 5' RACE reads, yielding one entry per CDR3 protein. The repertoire holds about 580,000 distinct CDR3 sequences, with approximately 16% as singletons. Specimen: PBMCs, collected more than 4 days after the first yellow fever vaccination. The origin of the receptors is a man aged 18-30 years who received the YFV17D yellow fever vaccine. The CDR3 runs from the conserved cysteine through the conserved F or W. The D gene is left open where the match is weak. Size is stated for part of the rows, as once, few or many counts, or as a class when the clone is expanded.

few,TRBJ2-6,TRBV2,-,CASSFWDRANVLTF,TGTGCCAGCAGTTTCTGGGACCGGGCCAACGTCCTGACTTTC
-,TRBJ1-2,TRBV27,-,CASSLWVADSPTGYTF,TGTGCCAGCAGTTTATGGGTCGCGGACAGCCCGACTGGCTACACCTTC
few,TRBJ2-3,TRBV6-6,-,CASRDIGTDTQYF,TGTGCCAGCCGGGACATCGGCACAGATACGCAGTATTTT
-,TRBJ2-3,TRBV10-3,-,CAHALKADTQYF,TGTGCCCACGCGCTCAAGGCAGATACGCAGTATTTT
few,TRBJ2-1,TRBV29-1,-,CSVVGVPYNEQFF,TGCAGCGTTGTAGGGGTCCCATACAATGAGCAGTTCTTC
-,TRBJ2-1,TRBV5-6,-,CASSLALGLGSYNEQFF,TGTGCCAGCAGCTTGGCCCTGGGTCTAGGGTCCTACAATGAGCAGTTCTTC
few,TRBJ1-1,TRBV6-5,TRBD1,CASSYDAGDSRVF,TGTGCCAGCAGTTACGACGCGGGGGACAGTAGGGTCTTT
few,TRBJ2-5,TRBV28,-,CASSPLVQETQYF,TGTGCCAGCAGTCCGCTAGTCCAAGAGACCCAGTACTTC
few,TRBJ1-1,TRBV9,-,CASSVEAVTEAFF,TGTGCCAGCAGCGTAGAAGCGGTCACTGAAGCTTTCTTT
few,TRBJ2-3,TRBV7-6,TRBD1,CASSPVRGPSTDTQYF,TGTGCCAGCAGCCCAGTAAGGGGGCCTAGCACAGATACGCAGTATTTT
few,TRBJ2-1,TRBV7-3,-,CASSSRRSSYNEQFF,TGTGCCAGCAGCTCCCGACGGAGCTCCTACAATGAGCAGTTCTTC
many,TRBJ2-7,TRBV5-1,-,CASSLVIYEQYF,TGCGCCAGCAGCTTGGTCATCTACGAGCAGTACTTC
few,TRBJ2-7,TRBV12-3/TRBV12-4,-,CASSLGFQQYF,TGTGCCAGCAGTTTGGGGTTCCAGCAGTACTTC
-,TRBJ1-2,TRBV7-2,-,CASSWDIITSYGYTF,TGTGCCAGCAGCTGGGACATAATAACCTCCTATGGCTACACCTTC
-,TRBJ2-2,TRBV3-1,-,CASSQDIGTGELFF,TGTGCCAGCAGCCAAGATATAGGCACCGGGGAGCTGTTTTTT
few,TRBJ1-3,TRBV5-1,-,CASSFGLSSGNTIYF,TGCGCCAGCAGCTTCGGACTGAGCTCTGGAAACACCATATATTTT
few,TRBJ1-5,TRBV6-6,-,CASSYRRGTAHF,TGTGCCAGCAGTTATCGGCGGGGGACCGCGCATTTT
-,TRBJ1-6,TRBV7-2,-,CASSPPGSPLHF,TGTGCCAGCAGCCCGCCCGGGTCACCCCTCCACTTT
few,TRBJ1-2,TRBV25-1,-,CASQGSHGYTF,TGTGCCAGTCAGGGGAGCCATGGCTACACCTTC
few,TRBJ2-4,TRBV29-1,-,CSVRPTSIAKNIQYF,TGCAGCGTCAGACCCACAAGTATAGCCAAAAACATTCAGTACTTC
-,TRBJ2-5,TRBV27,TRBD2,CASSPILAGAGTKETQYF,TGTGCCAGCAGTCCCATCCTAGCGGGGGCCGGGACAAAAGAGACCCAGTACTTC
-,TRBJ1-2,TRBV11-2,-,CASSRRLGYGYTF,TGTGCCAGCAGCCGTCGATTGGGCTATGGCTACACCTTC
many,TRBJ1-1,TRBV2,-,CASRAQTLGDEAFF,TGTGCCAGCAGGGCGCAAACTCTGGGGGATGAAGCTTTCTTT
-,TRBJ1-1,TRBV6-2/TRBV6-3,-,CASSKTGQNTEAFF,TGTGCCAGCAGTAAAACAGGCCAGAACACTGAAGCTTTCTTT
few,TRBJ1-4,TRBV7-2,-,CASSLGPLPFNEKLFF,TGTGCCAGCAGCCTGGGACCGCTACCGTTTAATGAAAAACTGTTTTTT
-,TRBJ2-1,TRBV7-3,-,CASSLLGESYNEQFF,TGTGCCAGCAGCTTACTTGGGGAATCCTACAATGAGCAGTTCTTC
few,TRBJ1-5,TRBV12-3/TRBV12-4,TRBD1,CASRGQGLAQHF,TGTGCCAGCAGAGGACAGGGCTTGGCCCAGCATTTT
-,TRBJ1-2,TRBV3-1,TRBD1,CASSQEGTGSNYGYTF,TGTGCCAGCAGCCAAGAGGGGACAGGTTCTAACTATGGCTACACCTTC
few,TRBJ1-5,TRBV5-6,TRBD1,CASSFTGEGQPQHF,TGTGCCAGCAGCTTTACAGGGGAGGGCCAGCCCCAGCATTTT
few,TRBJ2-2,TRBV24-1,-,CATSAPGEFSGELFF,TGTGCCACCAGTGCCCCGGGCGAATTTTCCGGGGAGCTGTTTTTT
-,TRBJ2-2,TRBV12-3/TRBV12-4,-,CASSGPRHAFQGELFF,TGTGCCAGCAGTGGGCCTAGGCATGCTTTCCAAGGGGAGCTGTTTTTT
once,TRBJ2-5,TRBV29-1,TRBD1,CSALTGGGETQYF,TGCAGCGCTTTGACAGGGGGCGGGGAGACCCAGTACTTC
once,TRBJ2-1,TRBV9,TRBD2,CASNTAGGNEQFF,TGTGCCAGCAATACAGCGGGGGGAAATGAGCAGTTCTTC
few,TRBJ1-5,TRBV4-2,-,CASSRAQGPNQPQHF,TGTGCCAGCAGCCGAGCCCAGGGACCCAATCAGCCCCAGCATTTT
-,TRBJ2-2,TRBV10-3,TRBD1,CAISETGGTGELFF,TGTGCCATCAGTGAGACAGGGGGAACCGGGGAGCTGTTTTTT
few,TRBJ1-4,TRBV11-2,-,CASSARKNEKLFF,TGTGCCAGCAGCGCGCGAAAAAATGAAAAACTGTTTTTT
-,TRBJ1-6,TRBV6-1,-,CASSENRNRERSPLHF,TGTGCCAGCAGTGAAAATCGAAACAGGGAGCGATCACCCCTCCACTTT
few,TRBJ2-5,TRBV12-3/TRBV12-4,-,CASSFAGTKEETQYF,TGTGCCAGCAGTTTCGCCGGGACGAAGGAAGAGACCCAGTACTTC
few,TRBJ2-3,TRBV28,-,CASSFRRGVSTDTQYF,TGTGCCAGCAGTTTTCGCCGCGGGGTTTCCACAGATACGCAGTATTTT
-,TRBJ2-1,TRBV21-1,-,CASRPTGSYNEQFF,TGTGCCAGCAGACCGACAGGGTCCTACAATGAGCAGTTCTTC
-,TRBJ1-3,TRBV10-3,TRBD1,CAIRGQGVLSGNTIYF,TGTGCCATCAGGGGACAGGGGGTTCTTTCTGGAAACACCATATATTTT
-,TRBJ2-1,TRBV23-1,TRBD2,CASSQSILAGVDEQFF,TGCGCCAGCAGTCAATCGATACTAGCGGGGGTCGATGAGCAGTTCTTC
-,TRBJ2-1,TRBV6-2/TRBV6-3,TRBD2,CASSSAGAPKSYNEQFF,TGTGCCAGCAGTTCAGCGGGGGCCCCTAAGTCCTACAATGAGCAGTTCTTC
many,TRBJ2-3,TRBV6-5,-,CASSPRLVSTDTQYF,TGTGCCAGCAGTCCTCGACTGGTTAGCACAGATACGCAGTATTTT
-,TRBJ2-5,TRBV19,-,CASCISAGKTQYF,TGTGCCAGTTGTATCTCGGCAGGGAAGACCCAGTACTTC
few,TRBJ2-3,TRBV7-2,TRBD2,CASSQSSGGANTQYF,TGTGCCAGCAGCCAATCTAGCGGGGGGGCAAATACGCAGTATTTT
few,TRBJ1-3,TRBV5-6,-,CASTGNTGNTIYF,TGTGCCAGCACAGGGAATACTGGAAACACCATATATTTT
few,TRBJ2-1,TRBV9,TRBD1,CASSPTGTGDNEQFF,TGTGCCAGCAGTCCAACCGGGACAGGAGACAATGAGCAGTTCTTC
few,TRBJ2-7,TRBV4-3,-,CASSLGGDTRTYEQYF,TGCGCCAGCAGCCTTGGGGGGGACACCCGGACCTACGAGCAGTACTTC
-,TRBJ2-2,TRBV6-6,-,CASSYSIGGELFF,TGTGCCAGCAGTTACTCGATCGGCGGGGAGCTGTTTTTT